This T cell receptor (beta chain) came from a study of PD-L1 blockade in urothelial cancer. Study information: Males with bladder-origin urothelial cancer made up about 90% of the roughly 29 patients. Blood was subjected to analysis at 3 weeks (second dose) and 6 weeks following treatment start. T cells were recovered from blood samples at a median of roughly 150,000.

Germline CDR1 reads LGHNA; CDR2 reads YSLEER. CDR3 length equals 15 residues. The ends lost 0 bases at V and 6 bases at J; junction bases unmatched: 7. Some clones are missing from TCRdb's copy, which holds only in-frame ones; the method was immunoSEQ multiplex PCR. The sample has 25,000 to 30,000 clones, approximately 87% seen once. This receptor was obtained from a man in his fifties or sixties with urothelial cancer. Sequenced here: PBMCs, sampled around atezolizumab (anti-PD-L1) treatment. The chain recombines TRBV4-3 with TRBJ2-7, with TRBD2 matching 8 bases. For the CDR3, the DNA is TGCGCCAGCAGCCAAGATCCGGCACTAGCGGTCGAGCAGTACTTC. It translates to CASSQDPALAVEQYF.